The rows below give T cell receptor beta chains drawn from one sample of a study of cytomegalovirus exposure and HLA in healthy donors. Sequenced by immunoSEQ multiplex PCR; TCRdb stores in-frame clones only, minus some. Of around 150,000 clones listed, roughly 84% are singletons. Source material: PBMCs. The receptors were gathered from a man aged 18 to 29 in good health and CMV-seropositive. Both conserved end residues are part of each CDR3. A D gene is named only where the DNA matches it firmly. Clone size appears in some rows only: once, few, many, or a class for an expanded clone.

size,V,J,D,DNA,CDR3
NA,TRBV7-3,TRBJ1-3,NA,TGTGCCAGCAGCTTAGCGGCAGGAAACACCATATATTTT,CASSLAAGNTIYF
NA,TRBV7-2,TRBJ1-2,NA,TGTGCCAGCAGCCTGACACCTAACTATGGCTACACCTTC,CASSLTPNYGYTF
NA,TRBV10-3,TRBJ1-2,TRBD1,TGTGCCATCAGGTCGGGGACAGGGATAAGCAACTATGGCTACACCTTC,CAIRSGTGISNYGYTF
NA,TRBV28,TRBJ2-2,TRBD1,TGTGCCAGCAGTTTACCCGGGACAGGGCCCACCGGGGAGCTGTTTTTT,CASSLPGTGPTGELFF
few,TRBV4-2,TRBJ2-2,TRBD1,TGTGCCAGCAGCCAAGAGGGCCCAGGGGGCACCACCGGGGAGCTGTTTTTT,CASSQEGPGGTTGELFF
NA,TRBV7-2,TRBJ1-2,NA,TGTGCCAGCAGCTTAGCGCCCACGGGACGGGGGACCTATGGCTACACCTTC,CASSLAPTGRGTYGYTF
NA,TRBV7-9,TRBJ1-2,TRBD1,TGTGCCAGCAGCTTAGAGGCAGGGGGAGGTGGCTACACCTTC,CASSLEAGGGGYTF
NA,TRBV7-2,TRBJ2-5,NA,TGTGCCAGCAGCACGGGGGATTATTCTAGGGAGACCCAGTACTTC,CASSTGDYSRETQYF
NA,TRBV6-5,TRBJ1-2,NA,TGTGCCAGCAGTTACTCGGTCGTCGGGGGATGGTATGGCTACACCTTC,CASSYSVVGGWYGYTF
NA,TRBV19,TRBJ2-2,NA,TGTGCCAGTAGTATGGGGAGTCCCGGGGAGCTGTTTTTT,CASSMGSPGELFF
few,TRBV25-1,TRBJ2-1,NA,TGTGCCAGCAGTGAAATGAGGTCTGGCCCCAATGAGCAGTTCTTC,CASSEMRSGPNEQFF
NA,TRBV4-2,TRBJ2-3,NA,TGTGCCAGCAGCCAAGTGGCGTCAGGGGCAGCAGATACGCAGTATTTT,CASSQVASGAADTQYF
once,TRBV5-1,TRBJ2-5,TRBD1,TGCGCCAGCAGCTTGAGACAGGGTGGAGAGACCCAGTACTTC,CASSLRQGGETQYF
NA,TRBV18,TRBJ1-1,NA,TGTGCCAGCTCAACAATGATCACGGGGAACACTGAAGCTTTCTTT,CASSTMITGNTEAFF
once,TRBV7-8,TRBJ2-5,NA,TGTGCCAGCAGCTTAGGGGGGGTAGCGGAGACCCAGTACTTC,CASSLGGVAETQYF
once,TRBV27,TRBJ2-3,TRBD2,TGTGCCAGCAGTTTAGGGGGACTAGCGGGGGGGGGCACAGATACGCAGTATTTT,CASSLGGLAGGGTDTQYF
few,TRBV18,TRBJ1-1,NA,TGTGCCAGCTCACCCCTCGCAGAGGGCACTGAAGCTTTCTTT,CASSPLAEGTEAFF
NA,TRBV4-1,TRBJ2-3,TRBD2,TGCGCCAGCAGCCTTTGGACTAGCGGGGGGGAGAATACGCAGTATTTT,CASSLWTSGGENTQYF
few,TRBV7-8,TRBJ1-2,TRBD1,TGTGCCAGCAGCCCCAGGTGGGACAGCGATTATGGCTACACCTTC,CASSPRWDSDYGYTF
NA,TRBV4-3,TRBJ1-3,NA,TGCGCCAGCAGCCAAGAGCCGGGGAATGGAAACACCATATATTTT,CASSQEPGNGNTIYF